These 18 T cell receptor beta chains originate from one sample sequenced in a study of T-cell reconstitution after alpha-beta-depleted transplantation in children. Unique molecular identifiers were incorporated into the prepared TCRbeta library. TCRdb passed the PCR reads through MiXCR, listing each CDR3 protein once. The data hold hundreds of thousands of distinct CDR3 sequences, with approximately 19% observed a single time. Here the sequenced sample was PBMCs, mostly from graft donor cells, taken 360 days after TCRalphabeta/CD19-depleted stem cell transplant. These TCRs come from a male patient aged 2 to 10 who had a stem cell transplant for acute lymphoblastic leukemia, so the T cells may come from the graft donor.

The rearrangement joins TRBV29-1 to TRBJ1-2; unclear D gene. The V end lost 7 bases, the J end lost 7 bases, and 19 bases lay between the germline ends. Looked up from germline, CDR1 is SQVTM and CDR2 is ANQGSEA. This CDR3 is built from 13 residues. CDR3: CSGRWEAAGGYTF. The DNA for the CDR3 is TGCAGCGGGAGATGGGAGGCCGCTGGTGGCTACACCTTC.

This clonotype has more than one count but fewer than ten. This chain uses TRBV30 with TRBJ2-1, with unresolved D. The germline CDR1 and CDR2 sequences are GTSNPN and SVGIG (reference sequence). The CDR3 is made up of 15 amino acids. V gave up 1 base and J gave up 2 bases, with 12 bases separating them. The chain's CDR3 is CAWSAGLNPYNEQFF. The CDR3 DNA sequence: TGTGCCTGGAGTGCGGGCCTCAACCCCTACAATGAGCAGTTCTTC. The whole variable domain, remainder taken from reference TRBV30 and TRBJ2-1, is SQTIHQWPATLVQPVGSPLSLECTVEGTSNPNLYWYRQAAGRGLQLLFYSVGIGQISSEVPQNLSASRPQDRQFILSSKKLLLSDSGFYLCAWSAGLNPYNEQFFGPGTRLTVL.

This clonotype came up a few times. The chain uses TRBV4-2 and TRBJ2-2; D perhaps matches TRBD1 (6 bases). V was pared by 0 bases and J by 0 bases, with 11 bases between. CDR1 is LGHNA and CDR2 is YNFKEQ in the germline V gene. The CDR3 is 17 residues long. DNA of the CDR3: TGTGCCAGCAGCCAAGATGCGAGGGGGACGAACACCGGGGAGCTGTTTTTT. Amino acids: CASSQDARGTNTGELFF.

This clonotype has more than one count but fewer than ten. The genes are TRBV10-3 and TRBJ2-1; 9 positions match TRBD1. CDR1 is ENHRY and CDR2 is SYGVKD in the germline V gene. This CDR3 spans 17 amino acids. The junction had 7 bases not matched to a gene; V was cut back by 0 bases and J by 4 bases. Written as DNA, the CDR3 is TGTGCCATCAGTGAGTCGAGTACAGGGGGCAAATACAATGAGCAGTTCTTC. This gives the protein CAISESSTGGKYNEQFF.

This rearrangement joins TRBV7-8 to TRBJ2-6; D is possibly TRBD1 (6 bases). The germline V gene encodes CDR1 SGHVS and CDR2 FQNEAQ. This CDR3 has 18 residues. V shed 0 bases and J shed 4 bases, with 16 bases lying between them. The CDR3 reads CASSLAAGDISGANVLTF. CDR3 DNA sequence: TGTGCCAGCAGCTTAGCGGCAGGGGATATTTCCGGGGCCAACGTCCTGACTTTC.

The sample holds a few counts of this clonotype. This chain joins TRBV5-1 and TRBJ2-6; tentatively, D is TRBD1 (6 bases). Per the germline V gene, CDR1 is SGHRS and CDR2 is YFSETQ. Trimming pared 0 bases from V and 2 bases from J, leaving 12 bases between. The length of the CDR3 is 17 residues. The CDR3 here is CASSLVFKGAGANVLTF. CDR3 DNA sequence: TGCGCCAGCAGCTTGGTGTTTAAGGGGGCTGGGGCCAACGTCCTGACTTTC.

J is TRBJ2-2 and V is TRBV10-3; TRBD2 agrees at 14 bases. CDR3 size: 19 residues. Looked up from germline, CDR1 is ENHRY and CDR2 is SYGVKD. V gave up 6 bases and J gave up 6 bases; unmatched junction bases: 15. CDR3 DNA sequence: TGTGCCATCAGCAACCCCCGGACTAGCGGGGGGCGCAAGTCCGGGGAGCTGTTTTTT. It translates to CAISNPRTSGGRKSGELFF.

The CDR3 DNA reads TGTGCCAGCAGCCCATACTTGACAGGGTCGTACGATGAGCAGTTCTTC. This gives the protein CASSPYLTGSYDEQFF. V and J are TRBV3-1 and TRBJ2-1; 7 bases line up with TRBD1. V shed 4 bases and J 8 bases; nucleotides not matched to a gene: 14. CDR3 length equals 16 residues. The germline V gene has CDR1 LGHDT and CDR2 YNNKEL (reference sequence).

This chain links TRBV7-6 with TRBJ2-1; D unresolved. V gave up 2 bases and J gave up 2 bases, with 13 bases separating them. Germline values: CDR1 SGHVS, CDR2 FNYEAQ. The CDR3 extends over 16 amino acids. CDR3 nucleotides: TGTGCCAGCAGCTTAACAACTCAGCCCACCTACAATGAGCAGTTCTTC. Protein product: CASSLTTQPTYNEQFF. Supplemented by reference TRBV7-6 and TRBJ2-1, the full variable domain reads GAGVSQSPRYKVTKRGQDVALRCDPISGHVSLYWYRQALGQGPEFLTYFNYEAQQDKSGLPNDRFSAERPEGSISTLTIQRTEQRDSAMYRCASSLTTQPTYNEQFFGPGTRLTVL.

This chain joins TRBV5-1 and TRBJ2-7, with D possibly being TRBD1 (6 bases). This CDR3 contains 15 residues. Deletions cut 6 bases from V and 0 bases from J, with 16 bases between. In germline, CDR1 is SGHRS, CDR2 YFSETQ. CDR3 sequence reads: CASTWGRGISYEQYF. As DNA, the CDR3 is TGCGCCAGCACCTGGGGCAGGGGAATCTCCTACGAGCAGTACTTC. Combining the CDR3 with reference TRBV5-1 and TRBJ2-7 gives the whole variable domain KAGVTQTPRYLIKTRGQQVTLSCSPISGHRSVSWYQQTPGQGLQFLFEYFSETQRNKGNFPGRFSGRQFSNSRSEMNVSTLELGDSALYLCASTWGRGISYEQYFGPGTRLTVT.

The CDR3 spells CASSLAFGNQPQHF. The CDR3 bases are TGTGCCAGCAGCTTAGCGTTCGGGAATCAGCCCCAGCATTTT. The rearrangement links TRBV7-8 to TRBJ1-5; D remains unclear. V shed 0 bases and J shed 4 bases, with 7 bases lying between them. CDR1 and CDR2 (germline): SGHVS, FQNEAQ. The CDR3 has 14 amino acids.

The chain is built from TRBV20-1 and TRBJ2-1; TRBD2 is a possible D gene (5 bases). CDR1 is DFQATT and CDR2 is SNEGSKA in the germline V gene (reference sequence). The CDR3 covers 15 residues. V was trimmed by 6 bases and J by 2 bases, leaving 17 bases between them. In DNA form, the CDR3 reads TGCAGTGCAGAACCCGGGATAGCAGCCTACAATGAGCAGTTCTTC. It is translated as CSAEPGIAAYNEQFF.

This clonotype was observed a few times. The gene calls are TRBV28 and TRBJ2-7, with 7 bases lining up with TRBD2. The V gene's germline CDR1 is MDHEN and CDR2 SYDVKM. J lost 3 bases, V lost 6 bases, and 8 bases had no gene match. The CDR3 runs 14 residues. The CDR3 nucleotides are TGTGCCAGCAGCCCCGGGCTAGCGGACTACGAGCAGTACTTC. Translated, it gives CASSPGLADYEQYF. Full variable domain (rest looked up from reference TRBV28 and TRBJ2-7): DVKVTQSSRYLVKRTGEKVFLECVQDMDHENMFWYRQDPGLGLRLIYFSYDVKMKEKGDIPEGYSVSREKKERFSLILESASTNQTSMYLCASSPGLADYEQYFGPGTRLTVT.

The chain couples TRBV10-3 to TRBJ2-1; no clear D. The CDR3 spans 11 residues. Deletions cut 6 bases from V and 10 bases from J, with 10 bases between. Looked up from germline, CDR1 is ENHRY and CDR2 is SYGVKD. The CDR3 reads CAISPAIEQFF. In DNA form, the CDR3 reads TGTGCCATCAGCCCCGCTATCGAGCAGTTCTTC.

The rearrangement joins TRBV6-2 or TRBV6-3 to TRBJ2-7, with 8 bases aligning to TRBD1. CDR1 and CDR2 from the germline V gene are MNHEY and SVGEGT. Trimming took 4 bases from V and 7 from J; bases not matched to a gene: 9. This CDR3 spans 14 amino acids. This CDR3 is CASSFGQGLGEQYF. The CDR3 DNA sequence: TGTGCCAGCAGTTTCGGACAGGGATTGGGGGAGCAGTACTTC.

This clonotype has just a few counts. One end of the junction is discordant with germline, which a read error may explain. The rearrangement joins TRBV29-1 to TRBJ2-3, with D unclear. CDR1 SQVTM and CDR2 ANQGSEA come from the germline V gene. The CDR3 contains 15 residues. CDR3 sequence: CSVEDPERFTDTQYF. DNA of the CDR3: TGCAGCGTCGAAGACCCCGAGCGTTTCACAGATACGCAGTATTTT.

This rearrangement joins TRBV30 to TRBJ2-7; D may be TRBD2 (6 bases). There are 10 residues in the CDR3. The germline V gene has CDR1 GTSNPN and CDR2 SVGIG (reference sequence). CDR3 bases: TGTGCTTGCGGGGAAGGAGAGCAGTACTTC. Protein product: CACGEGEQYF.

The chain joins TRBV12-5 to TRBJ1-5; 10 bases are shared with TRBD1. V was clipped by 6 bases and J by 3 bases; unmatched bases: 11. CDR3 length equals 17 residues. The germline V gene encodes CDR1 LGHNT and CDR2 FRNRAP. The CDR3 DNA reads as TGTGCTAGTGGACCCGGGACAGGGGAATTTTTCAATCAGCCCCAGCATTTT. As protein: CASGPGTGEFFNQPQHF. The variable domain in full, completed from reference TRBV12-5 and TRBJ1-5, reads DARVTQTPRHKVTEMGQEVTMRCQPILGHNTVFWYRQTMMQGLELLAYFRNRAPLDDSGMPKDRFSAEMPDATLATLKIQPSEPRDSAVYFCASGPGTGEFFNQPQHFGDGTRLSIL.